This T cell receptor (beta chain) was identified in a study of beta chain features in type 1 diabetes. The germline V gene encodes CDR1 SEHNR and CDR2 FQNEAQ (reference sequence). Losses at the gene ends were 5 bases for V and 2 bases for J; bases not matched to a gene: 4. The CDR3 is made up of 14 amino acids. This clone was observed a handful of times. Reverse transcribing all isolated RNA meant expressed TCRB transcripts were sequenced. Produced via immunoSEQ multiplex PCR; TCRdb's table is partial and in-frame only. Among about half a million clones listed, 25% to 35% were seen once. The TCR sequence derives from a man between 18 and 29 years old in good health. This rearrangement joins TRBV7-9 to TRBJ2-7; 9 bases align to TRBD1. The specimen was naive CD4+ T cells from blood. CDR3 nucleotide sequence: TGTGCCAGCAGCACACACAGGGGGCCCTACGAGCAGTACTTC. This gives the protein CASSTHRGPYEQYF. The variable domain in full, completed from reference TRBV7-9 and TRBJ2-7, reads DTGVSQNPRHKITKRGQNVTFRCDPISEHNRLYWYRQTLGQGPEFLTYFQNEAQLEKSRLLSDRFSAERPKGSFSTLEIQRTEQGDSAMYLCASSTHRGPYEQYFGPGTRLTVT.